The 15 T cell receptor beta chains below were found in one sample sequenced in a study of blood T cell repertoires in COVID-19. Profiled with immunoSEQ multiplex PCR; TCRdb holds only in-frame clones, not every one. This sample carries 40,000 to 60,000 clones, about 86% of them seen once, and the ten largest clones take about 4.1%. The sequenced sample consisted of peripheral blood. These receptors originate from an elderly man with active COVID-19.

The chain joins TRBV28 to TRBJ2-1; 7 bases are shared with TRBD2. CDR3 size: 15 residues. CDR1 MDHEN and CDR2 SYDVKM come from the germline V gene. Trimming took 6 bases from V and 8 from J; bases not matched to a gene: 13. In DNA form, the CDR3 reads TGTGCCAGCAGACGCGGGGGTGTTTTGGTCGATGAGCAGTTCTTC. Protein: CASRRGGVLVDEQFF.

DNA of the CDR3: TGCGCCAGCAGCCAAGACAGGGGCGCACCCCTCCACTTT. Protein product: CASSQDRGAPLHF. V is TRBV4-3 and J is TRBJ1-6, with TRBD1 as a possible D gene (6 bases). The CDR3 extends over 13 amino acids. Trimming took 0 bases from V and 11 from J, leaving 8 bases between them. In germline, CDR1 is LGHNA, CDR2 YSLEER.

The rearrangement joins TRBV6-6 to TRBJ1-2; 7 bases match TRBD1. V was clipped by 2 bases and J by 7 bases; unmatched bases: 7. CDR1 MNHNY and CDR2 SVGAGI come from the germline V gene (reference sequence). The CDR3 spans 14 residues. The CDR3 here is CASSYPGQVIGYTF. In nucleotides, the CDR3 is TGTGCCAGCAGTTACCCAGGACAGGTGATTGGCTACACCTTC.

This clone was found once. V is TRBV28 and J is TRBJ2-1; tentative D call: TRBD2 (7 bases). The germline V and J ends were trimmed by 6 bases and 3 bases, with 15 bases remaining between them. The length of the CDR3 is 15 residues. Germline-derived CDR1 and CDR2 are MDHEN and SYDVKM. The CDR3 spells CASRPGGLLYNEQFF. CDR3 DNA: TGTGCCAGCAGACCGGGGGGCCTCCTCTACAATGAGCAGTTCTTC.

The gene calls are TRBV18 and TRBJ2-1; 11 positions agree with TRBD2. Trimming took 2 bases from V and 4 from J; bases not matched to a gene: 10. This CDR3 is built from 18 residues. Germline loops: CDR1 KGHSH, CDR2 LQKENI. The CDR3 loop reads CASSPYTGASGGYNEQFF. Here the CDR3 DNA reads TGTGCCAGCTCACCATACACTGGCGCTAGCGGGGGGTACAATGAGCAGTTCTTC. The whole variable domain, filled in from reference TRBV18 and TRBJ2-1, reads NAGVMQNPRHLVRRRGQEARLRCSPMKGHSHVYWYRQLPEEGLKFMVYLQKENIIDESGMPKERFSAEFPKEGPSILRIQQVVRGDSAAYFCASSPYTGASGGYNEQFFGPGTRLTVL.

This clone was found a few times. The gene calls are TRBV6-1 and TRBJ1-1; D is perhaps TRBD1 (5 bases). V was shortened by 2 bases and J by 2 bases, with 12 bases between the two germline ends. Germline V gene lookup returns CDR1 MNHNS and CDR2 SASEGT. The CDR3 totals 15 residues. DNA for the CDR3: TGTGCCAGCAGTGAATTATGGGGGGGAAACACTGAAGCTTTCTTT. This gives the protein CASSELWGGNTEAFF.

This clone was picked up one time. This rearrangement joins TRBV28 to TRBJ1-2; 7 nucleotides line up with TRBD1. CDR1 MDHEN and CDR2 SYDVKM come from the germline V gene. The V and J ends lost 5 bases and 3 bases, in that order; junction bases with no gene match: 9. The CDR3 runs to 15 residues. CDR3 DNA: TGTGCCAGCAGTCCGCCGGGACAGTTTCACTATGGCTACACCTTC. Translation: CASSPPGQFHYGYTF.

The chain links TRBV7-2 to TRBJ2-7; 9 nucleotides line up with TRBD1. Germline lookup yields CDR1 SGHTA and CDR2 FQGNSA. After removal of 3 bases from V and 5 bases from J, the junction contained 5 bases not matched to a gene. The CDR3 covers 14 residues. The CDR3: CASSLSGTGNEQYF. CDR3 coding DNA: TGTGCCAGCAGCTTGTCCGGGACAGGGAACGAGCAGTACTTC. The full variable domain, its missing parts supplied by reference TRBV7-2 and TRBJ2-7, is GAGVSQSPSNKVTEKGKDVELRCDPISGHTALYWYRQSLGQGLEFLIYFQGNSAPDKSGLPSDRFSAERTGGSVSTLTIQRTQQEDSAVYLCASSLSGTGNEQYFGPGTRLTVT.

The rearrangement uses TRBV10-3 and TRBJ2-3; 8 positions agree with TRBD2. V lost 6 bases, J lost 0 bases, and 11 bases stayed unmatched. This CDR3 contains 17 residues. Germline-derived CDR1 and CDR2 are ENHRY and SYGVKD. This chain's CDR3 is CAIRREASGPSTDTQYF. CDR3 sequence (DNA): TGTGCCATCAGGAGAGAGGCTAGCGGGCCGAGCACAGATACGCAGTATTTT.

In nucleotides, the CDR3 is TGTGCCAGCAGTTTATCCCGGCAGGCCGAAGAGACCCAGTACTTC. This translates into CASSLSRQAEETQYF. J is TRBJ2-5 and V is TRBV6-5; D gene ambiguous. Germline CDR1 reads MNHEY; CDR2 reads SVGAGI. V shed 4 bases and J shed 3 bases, with 15 bases lying between them. The CDR3 has 15 amino acids.

This clone was observed a few times. The chain uses TRBV2 and TRBJ1-3; the D gene is possibly TRBD1 (6 bases). V lost 2 bases, J lost 4 bases, and 9 bases lay in between. This CDR3 region has 14 residues. Germline CDR1 reads SNHLY; CDR2 reads FYNNEI. The CDR3 reads CASSENRAGNTIYF. The CDR3 DNA is TGTGCCAGCAGTGAAAACAGGGCGGGAAACACCATATATTTT.

This rearrangement joins TRBV7-2 to TRBJ2-2; 11 nucleotides agree with TRBD2. The CDR3 is 16 residues long. Per germline, CDR1 SGHTA and CDR2 FQGNSA. With V trimmed by 4 bases and J by 5 bases, 6 bases remained unmatched. The CDR3: CASSSNSGRGTGELFF. The CDR3 bases are TGTGCCAGCAGCTCTAATAGCGGGAGGGGAACCGGGGAGCTGTTTTTT.

The CDR3 DNA is TGTGCCAGCAGCACCTATACAGGGGGCAATGACATTCAGTACTTC. It codes for CASSTYTGGNDIQYF. The chain links TRBV21-1 to TRBJ2-4; TRBD1 is the table's D call, not checked against the DNA. TRBV21-1 corresponds to a pseudogene. The CDR3 consists of 15 residues.

This chain uses TRBV30 with TRBJ2-3, with a weak D call TRBD1 (6 bases). The CDR3 contains 15 residues. Germline V gene data show CDR1 as GTSNPN and CDR2 as SVGIG (reference sequence). V was pared by 4 bases and J by 6 bases, with 20 bases between. This CDR3 is CAWIRGHGKYDTQYF. The CDR3 DNA reads TGTGCCTGGATAAGGGGACACGGGAAATACGATACGCAGTATTTT.

The V gene is TRBV4-2, the J gene TRBJ1-2; D possibly corresponds to TRBD1 (6 bases). Germline V lookup: CDR1 LGHNA, CDR2 YNFKEQ. The CDR3 covers 13 residues. The V end lost 0 bases, the J end lost 5 bases, and 7 bases lay between the germline ends. The CDR3 nucleotides are TGTGCCAGCAGCCAAGATGGACAGTATGGCTACACCTTC. Protein: CASSQDGQYGYTF.